These 26 T cell receptor beta chains share one sample of origin, sequenced in a study of blood T cell repertoires in COVID-19. Here immunoSEQ multiplex PCR was the method, and the copy in TCRdb shows in-frame clones only, minus some. The sample lists approximately 500,000 clones; over 75% were seen once. The material sequenced was peripheral blood. These receptors were taken from a human donor in a cohort sampled during active COVID-19.

A few counts support this clone. V gene TRBV29-1 combines with J gene TRBJ1-1; TRBD1 matches at 7 bases. V dropped 5 bases and J dropped 5; count of bases not matched to a gene: 5. The CDR3 length is 12 residues. Germline V gene lookup returns CDR1 SQVTM and CDR2 ANQGSEA. The chain's CDR3 is CSVSDRETEAFF. CDR3 DNA sequence: TGCAGCGTTTCCGACAGGGAGACTGAAGCTTTCTTT.

This clone came up a few times. The chain links TRBV18 to TRBJ2-2; D is unclear. The V end lost 6 bases, the J end lost 6 bases, and 11 bases lay between the germline ends. The CDR3 has 13 amino acids. Germline values: CDR1 KGHSH, CDR2 LQKENI. CDR3 sequence (DNA): TGTGCCAGCTCTCTCAGGATGCCCGGGGAGCTGTTTTTT. Translated: CASSLRMPGELFF.

V and J are TRBV3-1 (or the pseudogene TRBV3-2) and TRBJ2-1, with 10 positions matching TRBD2. Germline CDR1 LGHDT, CDR2 YNNKEL (reference sequence). This CDR3 is built from 15 residues. Trimming took 4 bases from V and 4 from J; bases not matched to a gene: 4. The CDR3 sequence is CASSPGTSDYNEQFF. The CDR3, as DNA: TGTGCCAGCAGCCCCGGGACTAGCGATTACAATGAGCAGTTCTTC.

The V and J genes are TRBV7-9 and TRBJ1-6; no reliable D call. CDR1 and CDR2 from the germline V gene are SEHNR and FQNEAQ (reference sequence). The CDR3 contains 15 residues. Trimming removed 0 bases from V and 5 bases from J, with 8 bases in between. The CDR3 here is CASSLAGSNNSPLHF. As DNA, the CDR3 is TGTGCCAGCAGCTTAGCCGGGTCGAATAATTCACCCCTCCACTTT.

This clone has a single count. The J gene is TRBJ1-6, the V gene TRBV19, with no clear D. The CDR3 totals 12 residues. The V gene lost 1 base and the J gene lost 9 bases, with 4 bases spanning the gap. CDR1 and CDR2 from the germline V gene are LNHDA and SQIVND (reference sequence). CDR3 loop: CASSIGLSPLHF. CDR3 DNA: TGTGCCAGTAGTATAGGTCTTTCACCCCTCCACTTT.

The V and J genes are TRBV19 and TRBJ1-5, with D maybe TRBD1 (6 bases). Trimming cost V 5 bases and J 6 bases, with 20 bases left between them. The CDR3 has 16 amino acids. Germline V gene data show CDR1 as LNHDA and CDR2 as SQIVND (reference sequence). This CDR3 reads CASSPGTLLGVQPQHF. The CDR3 DNA follows: TGTGCCAGTAGTCCCGGGACATTGCTTGGGGTTCAGCCCCAGCATTTT.

The gene calls are TRBV10-3 and TRBJ1-1; D is unclear. This CDR3 is built from 14 residues. Trimming cost V 3 bases and J 4 bases, with 12 bases left between them. Germline V gene data show CDR1 as ENHRY and CDR2 as SYGVKD. Here the CDR3 reads CAISEHNSGTEAFF. The CDR3 DNA reads TGTGCCATCAGTGAACATAACTCGGGCACTGAAGCTTTCTTT.

The V gene is TRBV28, the J gene TRBJ1-4; D is uncertain. Germline V gene lookup returns CDR1 MDHEN and CDR2 SYDVKM. This CDR3 is 14 amino acids long. V was trimmed by 3 bases and J by 5 bases, leaving 10 bases between them. CDR3 loop: CASSLTSGNEKLFF. The CDR3, as DNA: TGTGCCAGCAGTTTGACGAGCGGGAATGAAAAACTGTTTTTT.

The rearrangement uses TRBV6-1 and TRBJ1-5; no definite D call. The CDR3 covers 13 residues. CDR1 is MNHNS and CDR2 is SASEGT in the germline V gene. V was shortened by 3 bases and J by 3 bases, with 6 bases between the two germline ends. The CDR3 DNA follows: TGTGCCAGCAGTGAGACACTCAATCAGCCCCAGCATTTT. Translated: CASSETLNQPQHF.

The CDR3 nucleotides are TGTGCCAGTAGTTTCAAACAGGGGGCGAACCCTAACTATGGCTACACCTTC. Translation: CASSFKQGANPNYGYTF. The chain has TRBV19 and TRBJ1-2, with TRBD1 matching over 9 bases. Per germline, CDR1 LNHDA and CDR2 SQIVND (reference sequence). Germline trimming cut 5 bases from V and 0 bases from J; bases unmatched to any gene: 10. CDR3 size: 17 residues.

The V call is TRBV19, the J call TRBJ1-1; TRBD1 is a possible D gene (5 bases). The CDR3 contains 14 residues. Germline lookup yields CDR1 LNHDA and CDR2 SQIVND (reference sequence). V lost 5 bases, J lost 1 base, and 11 bases lay in between. CDR3 in DNA: TGTGCCAGTAGTCCGGGGGGAAAGAACACTGAAGCTTTCTTT. It codes for CASSPGGKNTEAFF.

The V gene is TRBV7-6, the J gene TRBJ1-1; 7 bases line up with TRBD1. V gave up 5 bases and J gave up 3 bases; unmatched junction bases: 9. This CDR3 spans 15 amino acids. CDR1 is SGHVS and CDR2 is FNYEAQ in the germline V gene. Here the CDR3 DNA reads TGTGCCAGCAGCGGACTGGGACAGCGTTACACTGAAGCTTTCTTT. Protein sequence: CASSGLGQRYTEAFF.

The V gene is TRBV9, the J gene TRBJ2-2; D possibly corresponds to TRBD2 (6 bases). With 0 bases removed from V and 10 bases from J, the gap between germline ends came to 13 bases. The length of the CDR3 is 14 residues. Germline loops: CDR1 SGDLS, CDR2 YYNGEE. This CDR3 is CASSVATRAVELFF. In nucleotides, the CDR3 is TGTGCCAGCAGCGTAGCGACTAGAGCCGTGGAGCTGTTTTTT.

The chain is built from TRBV30 and TRBJ1-1; D is perhaps TRBD1 (5 bases). Trimming pared 5 bases from V and 4 bases from J, leaving 17 bases between. The CDR3 contains 14 residues. Germline CDR1 reads GTSNPN; CDR2 reads SVGIG (reference sequence). The CDR3 DNA sequence: TGTGCCTGGGATCTTGGGAGGGGTAGCACTGAAGCTTTCTTT. It yields the protein CAWDLGRGSTEAFF. Drawing the rest from reference TRBV30 and TRBJ1-1, the complete variable domain is SQTIHQWPATLVQPVGSPLSLECTVEGTSNPNLYWYRQAAGRGLQLLFYSVGIGQISSEVPQNLSASRPQDRQFILSSKKLLLSDSGFYLCAWDLGRGSTEAFFGQGTRLTVV.

V usage is TRBV28 and J usage is TRBJ1-2; TRBD1 agrees at 8 bases. The CDR3 contains 14 residues. Germline-derived CDR1 and CDR2 are MDHEN and SYDVKM. The junction had 7 bases not matched to a gene; V was cut back by 6 bases and J by 4 bases. CDR3 loop: CASRYRGTLYGYTF. The CDR3 nucleotides read TGTGCCAGCAGATACAGGGGGACTCTCTATGGCTACACCTTC.

The chain uses TRBV6-4 and TRBJ2-3; TRBD1 matches 9 bases. Germline V gene lookup returns CDR1 MRHNA and CDR2 SNTAGT. J lost 0 bases, V lost 3 bases, and 1 base had no gene match. The CDR3 has 15 residues. In DNA, the CDR3 is TGTGCCAGCAGTGAGGGACAGGGAAGCACAGATACGCAGTATTTT. Protein: CASSEGQGSTDTQYF.

J is TRBJ2-1 and V is TRBV6-2 or TRBV6-3; 11 bases align to TRBD2. V shed 5 bases and J 1 base; nucleotides not matched to a gene: 4. Germline-derived CDR1 and CDR2 are MNHEY and SVGEGT. The length of the CDR3 is 16 residues. The CDR3 protein is CASSARLAGSYNEQFF. The CDR3 region has the DNA TGTGCCAGCAGTGCGCGACTAGCGGGGTCCTACAATGAGCAGTTCTTC.

V and J are TRBV6-5 and TRBJ2-7, with D maybe TRBD1 (6 bases). Trimming shortened V by 6 bases and J by 2 bases, and 11 bases separated the two germline ends. This CDR3 has 13 residues. CDR1 is MNHEY, CDR2 SVGAGI, per germline. The CDR3 spells CASRPTGTYEQYF. The CDR3, as DNA: TGTGCCAGCAGACCCACAGGGACCTACGAGCAGTACTTC.

This chain links TRBV30 with TRBJ1-2; D is undetermined. Trimming shortened V by 3 bases and J by 9 bases, and 20 bases separated the two germline ends. Germline-derived CDR1 and CDR2 are GTSNPN and SVGIG (reference sequence). This CDR3 spans 14 amino acids. CDR3 sequence: CAWRKPGGEFSYTF. In DNA, the CDR3 is TGTGCCTGGAGGAAACCGGGCGGGGAGTTCAGCTACACCTTC.

This clone was observed at least ten times. The chain couples TRBV6-5 to TRBJ2-1; TRBD1 aligns across 10 bases. CDR3 size: 14 residues. Germline CDR1 reads MNHEY; CDR2 reads SVGAGI. Germline trimming cut 4 bases from V and 7 bases from J; bases unmatched to any gene: 4. CDR3 region: CASSSGQGRNEQFF. The CDR3 DNA reads TGTGCCAGCAGTTCGGGACAGGGGAGGAATGAGCAGTTCTTC.

This rearrangement joins TRBV19 to TRBJ2-1; 9 nucleotides agree with TRBD2. Germline CDR1 LNHDA, CDR2 SQIVND (reference sequence). This CDR3 region has 20 residues. Trimming cost V 5 bases and J 0 bases; bases outside gene matches: 17. The CDR3 region is CASSAWTSVEAGSSYNEQFF. The CDR3 nucleotides read TGTGCCAGTAGTGCCTGGACTAGCGTCGAGGCGGGGAGCTCCTACAATGAGCAGTTCTTC.

The V call is TRBV4-1, the J call TRBJ2-7; unclear D gene. Trimming took off 6 bases at V and 9 bases at J, with 18 bases between the two ends. This CDR3 has 13 residues. Germline loops: CDR1 MGHRA, CDR2 YSYEKL. The CDR3 here is CASRSMIEARQYF. In DNA form, the CDR3 reads TGCGCCAGCAGGTCTATGATCGAGGCTCGGCAGTACTTC.

The CDR3 sequence: CASGLVWNAGAYSTDTQYF. In DNA form, the CDR3 reads TGTGCTAGTGGTTTGGTATGGAATGCGGGAGCGTATAGCACAGATACGCAGTATTTT. V usage is TRBV12-5 and J usage is TRBJ2-3; 7 nucleotides line up with TRBD2. Unmatched junction bases numbered 12, after V lost 0 bases and J lost 0 bases. There are 19 residues in the CDR3. Germline V gene sequence: CDR1 LGHNT, CDR2 FRNRAP.

This chain joins TRBV12-5 and TRBJ2-7; a weak D match, TRBD2 (6 bases). Germline CDR1 LGHNT, CDR2 FRNRAP. There are 13 residues in the CDR3. Trimming took 2 bases from V and 6 from J, leaving 11 bases between them. CDR3 protein: CASGLREHTEQYF. DNA of the CDR3: TGTGCTAGTGGTTTGCGGGAGCATACCGAGCAGTACTTC.

The rearrangement joins TRBV27 to TRBJ2-7; 9 nucleotides line up with TRBD2. CDR3 size: 14 residues. Germline-derived CDR1 and CDR2 are MNHEY and SMNVEV (reference sequence). The junction had 4 bases not matched to a gene; V was cut back by 6 bases and J by 1 base. The CDR3 DNA sequence: TGTGCCAGCAGAAGAGCGGGAGGTTCCTACGAGCAGTACTTC. Its translation: CASRRAGGSYEQYF.

This clone was counted once. This chain uses TRBV19 with TRBJ1-2, with a tentative D call TRBD1 (6 bases). Germline lookup yields CDR1 LNHDA and CDR2 SQIVND (reference sequence). V was pared by 6 bases and J by 4 bases, with 15 bases between. The CDR3 runs 14 residues. The CDR3 here is CASSPQGRGYGYTF. CDR3 bases: TGTGCCAGTAGCCCACAGGGCCGAGGCTATGGCTACACCTTC.